This TCR beta chain appears in the sequencing data of a study of cytomegalovirus exposure and HLA in healthy donors. Both 60 Vbeta primers and 13 Jbeta primers went into the PCR. The method was immunoSEQ multiplex PCR; TCRdb's version includes in-frame clones alone and lacks a portion of them. The table lists 110,000 or so clones, approximately 70% of them singletons. In nominal health when sampled, donors likely had unrecorded immune exposures nonetheless. Study-level results: Later work found most CMV-associated TCR beta chains apparently HLA-restricted. A later analysis found TCR association rates differed by HLA locus, highest for DRB1 and lowest for HLA-C.

Concerning this clone itself: Its antigen is undetermined.

The CDR3 is made up of 15 amino acids. Trimming cost V 4 bases and J 2 bases; bases outside gene matches: 5. From germline, CDR1 is SGDLS and CDR2 YYNGEE. V usage is TRBV9 and J usage is TRBJ2-2, with TRBD1 matching over 7 bases. Specimen: PBMCs. The receptor was isolated from a woman in her 70s in good health and CMV-seropositive. Written as DNA, the CDR3 is TGTGCCAGCAGCAAGGGACAGCTTAACACCGGGGAGCTGTTTTTT. It codes for CASSKGQLNTGELFF.